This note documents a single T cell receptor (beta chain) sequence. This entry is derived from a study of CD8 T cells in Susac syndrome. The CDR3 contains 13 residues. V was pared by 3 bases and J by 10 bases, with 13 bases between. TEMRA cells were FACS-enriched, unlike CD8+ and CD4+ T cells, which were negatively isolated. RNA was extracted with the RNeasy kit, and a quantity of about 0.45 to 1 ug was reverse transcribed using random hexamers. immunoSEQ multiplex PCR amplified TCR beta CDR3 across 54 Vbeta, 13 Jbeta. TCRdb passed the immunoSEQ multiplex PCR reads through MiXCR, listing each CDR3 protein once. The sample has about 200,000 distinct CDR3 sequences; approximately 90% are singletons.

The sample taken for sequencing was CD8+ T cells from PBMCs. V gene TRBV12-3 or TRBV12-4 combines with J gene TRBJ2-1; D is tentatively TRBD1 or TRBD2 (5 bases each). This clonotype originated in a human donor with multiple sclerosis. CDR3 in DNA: TGTGCCAGCAGTTTCTTGGACGGGACGGAGCAGTTCTTC. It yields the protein CASSFLDGTEQFF.